The entry below describes one T cell receptor beta chain. The antigen is undetermined. The entry originates in a study of shared clonotypes between healthy human individuals. The CDR3 runs 11 residues. V was cut by 5 bases and J by 3 bases, with 4 bases left in between. The germline V gene encodes CDR1 SGHAT and CDR2 FQNNGV. Whole-study findings and limits: Across four donors, naive CD4 shared roughly 5.1%, naive CD8 more than 3%, memory CD4 less than 2.5%, memory CD8 around 0.36%.

A deep-level run was used for the assay. For sorted subsets, roughly 200 ng DNA per replicate equaled tens of thousands of T cell genomes. Assay: immunoSEQ multiplex PCR; the TCRdb copy retains only in-frame clones and omits some. This table has about 2.3 million clones, about nine tenths appearing once. Sequencing used naive CD4+ T cells from PBMCs. Subset defined: CD45RA+ positively selected. The sequence was collected from a man between 18 and 35 years old in good health. Some clones in this sample may be carry-over from other donors' samples. V is TRBV11-2 and J is TRBJ1-2; no clear D gene. CDR3 sequence (DNA): TGTGCCAGCAGCGCCTACTATGGCTACACCTTC. Amino acid sequence: CASSAYYGYTF.